A selection of T cell receptor beta chains follows, all from one sample in a study of chemoradiotherapy in HPV16-positive cancers. The table came from immunoSEQ multiplex PCR; TCRdb's copy has only in-frame clones and leaves some out. Among 30,000 to 35,000 clones listed, around 87% were seen once. Here the sequenced sample was blood, taken from a patient who underwent chemoradiotherapy. These receptors originate from a human donor with HPV-associated anogenital cancer. Both conserved end residues are part of each CDR3.

V: TRBV4-1; CDR3: CASSQPTGHTEAFF
V: TRBV9; CDR3: CASSLRTALSTDTQYF
V: TRBV5-1; CDR3: CASSSHLRTSAGTEAFF
V: TRBV6-4; CDR3: CASSRDRGATEAFF
V: TRBV27; CDR3: CASRPDGTSVTTGELFF
V: TRBV15; CDR3: CATSRDQGTGELFF
V: TRBV7-2; CDR3: CASRRAPGNTIYF
V: TRBV27; CDR3: CASSSLSGVGAFF
V: TRBV19; CDR3: CASSQGQTNYGYTF
V: TRBV6-5; CDR3: CASSYGGTGSYEQYF
V: TRBV7-2; CDR3: CASSFDLANYGYTF
V: TRBV7-8; CDR3: CASSKGSVSTGELFF
V: TRBV2; CDR3: CASSSGAGRELFF
V: TRBV7-9; CDR3: CAGQAPSSGANVLTF
V: TRBV18; CDR3: CASSPPDSYYTEAFF
V: TRBV5-6; CDR3: CASSLVRIPTGELFF
V: TRBV6-4; CDR3: CASSDSVAGGADTQYF
V: TRBV6-5; CDR3: CASSYWDRGDTEAFF
V: TRBV10-3; CDR3: CAVGGLDSYGYTF
V: TRBV7-7; CDR3: CASSFHPEGVYGYTF
V: TRBV5-1; CDR3: CASSFGQPNEKLFF
V: TRBV19; CDR3: CASSMTGVAGINEQFF
V: TRBV29-1; CDR3: CSVAPNTGELFF
V: TRBV5-1; CDR3: CASSLQLASHTDTQYF
V: TRBV7-2; CDR3: CASSSTRGTEAFF
V: TRBV27; CDR3: CASSLKVGFTYEQYF